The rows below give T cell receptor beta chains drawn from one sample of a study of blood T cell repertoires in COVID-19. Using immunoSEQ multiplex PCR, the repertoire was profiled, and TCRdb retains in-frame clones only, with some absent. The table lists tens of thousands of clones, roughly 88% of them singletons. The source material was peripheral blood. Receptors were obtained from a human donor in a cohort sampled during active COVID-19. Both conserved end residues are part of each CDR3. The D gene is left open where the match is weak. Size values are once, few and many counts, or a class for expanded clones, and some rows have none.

DNA: TGTGCCAGCAGCTTACCCCGGGGTACGCAGTATTTT; CDR3: CASSLPRGTQYF; size: -; V: TRBV11-1; D: -; J: TRBJ2-3
DNA: TGCGCCAGCAGCGTACAGGGAATCAACGAGCAGTACTTC; CDR3: CASSVQGINEQYF; size: -; V: TRBV5-1; D: -; J: TRBJ2-7
DNA: TGTGCCAGCGGGCGAAACAACATTGAAAATTCACCCCTCCACTTT; CDR3: CASGRNNIENSPLHF; size: -; V: TRBV27; D: -; J: TRBJ1-6
DNA: TGTGCCACCAGCAGGGCCCGGGACAGTAACTATGGCTACACCTTC; CDR3: CATSRARDSNYGYTF; size: -; V: TRBV15; D: TRBD1; J: TRBJ1-2
DNA: TGCGCCAGCAGTGAGTCAGCGGTACTCACAGATACGCAGTATTTT; CDR3: CASSESAVLTDTQYF; size: once; V: TRBV10-2; D: -; J: TRBJ2-3
DNA: TGTGCCACCAGTGATCCCTTTGCGGGCGATCAGCCCCAGCATTTT; CDR3: CATSDPFAGDQPQHF; size: -; V: TRBV24-1; D: -; J: TRBJ1-5
DNA: TGTGCCATCAGTGACAGCTACGAGCAGTACTTC; CDR3: CAISDSYEQYF; size: -; V: TRBV10-3; D: -; J: TRBJ2-7
DNA: TGTGCCAGCAGGGACAGGTATCCTTCTAATGAAAAACTGTTTTTT; CDR3: CASRDRYPSNEKLFF; size: -; V: TRBV2; D: TRBD1; J: TRBJ1-4
DNA: TGTGCCTCCGGACAGGGAGGTGGCTACACCTTC; CDR3: CASGQGGGYTF; size: few; V: TRBV30; D: TRBD1; J: TRBJ1-2
DNA: TGCAGTGCTCGTGACAGGGCAGGACAGCCCCAGCATTTT; CDR3: CSARDRAGQPQHF; size: -; V: TRBV20-1; D: TRBD1; J: TRBJ1-5
DNA: TGTGCCAGCAGTCAAGGGGGGCCCAAAAACATTCAGTACTTC; CDR3: CASSQGGPKNIQYF; size: -; V: TRBV3-1/TRBV3-2; D: -; J: TRBJ2-4
DNA: TGCGCCAGCAGCCGATCGAGTGACGAGCAGTACTTC; CDR3: CASSRSSDEQYF; size: -; V: TRBV5-1; D: -; J: TRBJ2-7
DNA: TGTGCCAGCAGCTTAGACCTTACGGGACACCGCACAGATACGCAGTATTTT; CDR3: CASSLDLTGHRTDTQYF; size: -; V: TRBV11-3; D: -; J: TRBJ2-3
DNA: TGTGCCAGCAGAGACACAGGGCCGATCCTCGGCTACACCTTC; CDR3: CASRDTGPILGYTF; size: -; V: TRBV28; D: -; J: TRBJ1-2
DNA: TGTGCCACCAGCAAGAACAGGGAGACTGAAGCTTTCTTT; CDR3: CATSKNRETEAFF; size: -; V: TRBV15; D: -; J: TRBJ1-1